The 5 T cell receptor beta chains in this list originate from one sample, sequenced in a study of T cell responses to AZD1222 COVID-19 vaccine. The data were produced by immunoSEQ multiplex PCR, yet TCRdb's version contains in-frame clones alone and is incomplete. The sample has 150,000 to 200,000 clones, more than 85% seen once. Sample: peripheral blood, taken 28 days after the second AZD1222 dose. These receptor sequences come from an adult who received the AZD1222 COVID-19 vaccine.

The rearrangement uses TRBV19 and TRBJ1-5; 9 bases align to TRBD1. CDR3 size: 19 residues. Germline V CDR1 and CDR2: LNHDA, SQIVND (reference sequence). V lost 4 bases to trimming and J lost 6 bases; unmatched junction nucleotides: 19. The CDR3 sequence is CASSTQTSWGQGDRQPQHF. The CDR3 nucleotides are TGTGCCAGTAGTACTCAAACGTCGTGGGGACAGGGTGATCGTCAGCCCCAGCATTTT.

This rearrangement joins TRBV6-5 to TRBJ2-2; 7 bases map to TRBD1. Germline V lookup: CDR1 MNHEY, CDR2 SVGAGI. V lost 7 bases and J lost 3; bases outside the gene matches: 5. There are 14 residues in the CDR3. The DNA for the CDR3 is TGTGCCAGCACCACAGGGACAGACACCGGGGAGCTGTTTTTT. Residues: CASTTGTDTGELFF.

This clone was picked up a small number of times. The chain combines TRBV29-1 with TRBJ1-2; 7 positions agree with TRBD1. CDR1 is SQVTM and CDR2 is ANQGSEA in the germline V gene. V was clipped by 3 bases and J by 4 bases; unmatched bases: 2. The CDR3 contains 12 residues. The CDR3: CSVDKGAYGYTF. In DNA, the CDR3 is TGCAGCGTTGATAAGGGGGCCTATGGCTACACCTTC.

V is TRBV6-5 and J is TRBJ2-2, with D possibly TRBD1 on 6 matching bases. Per the germline V gene, CDR1 is MNHEY and CDR2 is SVGAGI. The V and J ends lost 2 bases and 12 bases respectively, with 13 bases between them. This CDR3 has 13 amino acids. CDR3 sequence: CASSYLRTAQLFF. DNA for the CDR3: TGTGCCAGCAGTTACCTTAGGACAGCTCAGCTGTTTTTT.

The chain is built from TRBV6-2 or TRBV6-3 and TRBJ2-1, with 8 bases fitting TRBD1. The CDR3 totals 15 residues. CDR1 MNHEY and CDR2 SVGEGT come from the germline V gene. Unmatched junction bases numbered 8, after V lost 2 bases and J lost 8 bases. The CDR3 reads CASSYGGTGFHEQFF. The CDR3 DNA follows: TGTGCCAGCAGTTACGGAGGGACAGGTTTCCATGAGCAGTTCTTC.